The present entry profiles one TCR beta chain with its context. This entry belongs to a study of blood T cell repertoires in COVID-19. Study overall: Nucleic acid was either cDNA or gDNA, and it came from T cells, B-cell-depleted T cells, or PBMCs.

It was during active infection that Seattle patients were enrolled and then longitudinally followed. Authors' data handling: Estimates of nucleated cell counts were drawn from the amplification of reference gene primers. Sequenced by immunoSEQ multiplex PCR; TCRdb stores in-frame clones only, minus some. V and J calls and clone size follow that table, whereas D and trimming were derived from the DNA. This table has about 150,000 clones, about 85% appearing once. The clonotype originates from a human donor with COVID-19, enrolled during active disease. The donor label of this sample is uncertain. Sample: peripheral blood.

The CDR3 loop is CASSFTGGVWSNQPQHF. CDR3 bases: TGTGCCAGCAGCTTTACAGGGGGTGTATGGAGCAATCAGCCCCAGCATTTT. The V call is TRBV5-5, the J call TRBJ1-5; 8 nucleotides align to TRBD1. Germline trimming cut 2 bases from V and 1 base from J; bases unmatched to any gene: 8. The germline CDR1 and CDR2 sequences are SGHKS and YYEKEE (reference sequence). The CDR3 spans 17 residues.